The entry below gives a single TCR beta chain sequence along with its context. Its antigen is as yet unknown. The entry originates in a study of shared clonotypes between healthy human individuals. On the study more broadly: Each donor contributed plates that comprised three CD4 naive, three CD4 memory, two CD8 naive and one CD8 memory. Findings and caveats of the study: Rarefaction showed that sequencing of sorted subsets was incomplete (despite large depth). In this cohort, only blood was sampled, and tissue repertoires likely differ. Naive CD4 clonotypes were shared across several donors at about 5.2%.

Sequencing was performed with immunoSEQ multiplex PCR; in TCRdb, only in-frame clones are kept and a portion is missing. The sample consists of approximately 2.1 million clones, just over 90% of them appearing once. The CDR3 sequence is 17 residues long. Germline V lookup: CDR1 SNHLY, CDR2 FYNNEI. V lost 8 bases and J lost 2; bases outside the gene matches: 8. Sequenced input: naive CD4+ T cells from PBMCs. Subset reported: CD45RA+ positively selected. This receptor was obtained from a man younger than 30 in good health. Some clones in this sample may be carry-over from other donors' samples. The chain recombines TRBV2 with TRBJ2-2, with 13 bases fitting TRBD2. In DNA form, the CDR3 reads TGTGCCAGCGGATTGACTAGCGGGAGGCCCAACACCGGGGAGCTGTTTTTT. This encodes CASGLTSGRPNTGELFF.